The rows below give T cell receptor beta chains drawn from one sample of a study of shared clonotypes between healthy human individuals. TCRdb's table, derived via immunoSEQ multiplex PCR, lists solely in-frame clones and lacks some. Of a few million clones in the sample, around nine tenths were seen once. Sequenced sample: naive CD4+ T cells sorted from blood. The origin of the receptors is a man between 18 and 35 years old in good health. The conserved cysteine and the conserved F or W are not part of the CDR3 here.

J gene: TRBJ1-1
V gene: TRBV14
CDR3 protein: ASSQDHLSPAF

J gene: TRBJ2-1
V gene: TRBV27
CDR3 protein: ASSSGQVYYNEQF

J gene: TRBJ2-1
V gene: TRBV6-4
CDR3 protein: ASSVQLAGTGNEQF

J gene: TRBJ2-5
V gene: TRBV6-5
CDR3 protein: ASSTHYRDQETQY

J gene: TRBJ2-2
V gene: TRBV2
CDR3 protein: ASSEIGVNTGELF

J gene: TRBJ1-1
V gene: TRBV27
CDR3 protein: ASSPRWGLGETEAF

J gene: TRBJ2-7
V gene: TRBV7-2
CDR3 protein: ASSPRTSGAYEQY

J gene: TRBJ2-2
V gene: TRBV27
CDR3 protein: ASSLVAGANLQTNTGELF

J gene: TRBJ2-3
V gene: TRBV7-7
CDR3 protein: ASSFGPPPDTQY

J gene: TRBJ1-2
V gene: TRBV2
CDR3 protein: ASTGRERYGYT